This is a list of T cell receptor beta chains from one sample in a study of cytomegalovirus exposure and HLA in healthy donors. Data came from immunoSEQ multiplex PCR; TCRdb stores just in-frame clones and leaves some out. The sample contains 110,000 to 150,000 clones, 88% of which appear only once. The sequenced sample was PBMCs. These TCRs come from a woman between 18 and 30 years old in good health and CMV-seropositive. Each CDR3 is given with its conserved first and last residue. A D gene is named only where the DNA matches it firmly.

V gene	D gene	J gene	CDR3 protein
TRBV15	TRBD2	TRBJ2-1	CAASYFPRLAGGYNEQFF
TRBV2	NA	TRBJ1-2	CASSVQGNYGYTF
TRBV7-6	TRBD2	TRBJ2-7	CASSAREGPYEQYF
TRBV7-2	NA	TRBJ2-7	CASSQRPSYEQYF
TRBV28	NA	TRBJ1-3	CASSPGPGVVGNTIYF
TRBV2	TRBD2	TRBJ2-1	CASSDPSGRYNEQFF
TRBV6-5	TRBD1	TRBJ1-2	CATTSGTDYGYTF
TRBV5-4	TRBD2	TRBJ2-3	CASSYRTSGSTDTQYF
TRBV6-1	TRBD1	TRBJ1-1	CASRVDRAGTEAFF
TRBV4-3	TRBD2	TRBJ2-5	CASSQVRGGETQYF